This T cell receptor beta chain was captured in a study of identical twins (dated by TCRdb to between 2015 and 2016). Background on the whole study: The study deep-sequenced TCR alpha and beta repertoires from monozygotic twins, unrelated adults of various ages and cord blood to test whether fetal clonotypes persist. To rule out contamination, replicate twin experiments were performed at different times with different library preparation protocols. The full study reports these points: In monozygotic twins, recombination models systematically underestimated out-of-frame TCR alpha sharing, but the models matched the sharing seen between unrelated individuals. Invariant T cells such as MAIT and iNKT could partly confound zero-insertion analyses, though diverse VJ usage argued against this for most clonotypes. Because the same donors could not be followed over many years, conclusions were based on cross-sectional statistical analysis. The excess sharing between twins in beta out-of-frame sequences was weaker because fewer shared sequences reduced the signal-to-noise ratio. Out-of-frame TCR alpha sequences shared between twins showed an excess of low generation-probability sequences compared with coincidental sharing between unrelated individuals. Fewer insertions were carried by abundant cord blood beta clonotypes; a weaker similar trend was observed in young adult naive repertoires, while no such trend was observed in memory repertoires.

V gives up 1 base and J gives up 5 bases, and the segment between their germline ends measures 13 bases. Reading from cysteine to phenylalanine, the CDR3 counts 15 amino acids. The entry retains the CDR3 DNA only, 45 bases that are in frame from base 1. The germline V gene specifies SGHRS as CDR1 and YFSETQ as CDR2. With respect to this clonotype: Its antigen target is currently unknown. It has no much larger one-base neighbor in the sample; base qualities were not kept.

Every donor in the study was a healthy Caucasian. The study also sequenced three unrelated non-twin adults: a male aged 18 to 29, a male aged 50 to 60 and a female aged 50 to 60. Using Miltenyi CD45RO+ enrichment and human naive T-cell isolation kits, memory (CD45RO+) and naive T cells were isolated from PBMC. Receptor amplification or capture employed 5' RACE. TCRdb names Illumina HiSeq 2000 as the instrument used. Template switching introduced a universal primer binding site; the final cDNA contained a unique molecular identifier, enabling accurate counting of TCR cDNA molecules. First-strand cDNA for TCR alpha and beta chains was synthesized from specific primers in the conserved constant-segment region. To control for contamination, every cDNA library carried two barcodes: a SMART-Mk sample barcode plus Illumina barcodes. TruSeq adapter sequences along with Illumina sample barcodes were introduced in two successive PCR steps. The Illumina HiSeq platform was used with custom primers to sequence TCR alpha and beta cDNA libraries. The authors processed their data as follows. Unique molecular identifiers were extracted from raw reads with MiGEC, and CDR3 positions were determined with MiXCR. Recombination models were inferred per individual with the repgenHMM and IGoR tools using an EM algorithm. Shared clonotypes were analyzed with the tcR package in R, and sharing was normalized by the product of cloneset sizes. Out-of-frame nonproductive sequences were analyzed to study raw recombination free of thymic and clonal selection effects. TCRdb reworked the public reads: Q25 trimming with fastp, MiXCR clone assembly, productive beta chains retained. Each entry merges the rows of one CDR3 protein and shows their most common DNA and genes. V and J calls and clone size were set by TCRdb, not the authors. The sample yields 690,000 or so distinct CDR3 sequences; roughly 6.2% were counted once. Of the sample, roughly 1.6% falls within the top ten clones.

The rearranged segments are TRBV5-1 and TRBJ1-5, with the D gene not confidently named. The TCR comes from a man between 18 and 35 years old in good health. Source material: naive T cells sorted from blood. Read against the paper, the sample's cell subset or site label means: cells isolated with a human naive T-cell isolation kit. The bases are TGCGCCAGCAGCTTGAGAGGGAGTAGGGATCAGCCCCAGCATTTT. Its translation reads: CASSLRGSRDQPQHF.